Below are 7 T cell receptor beta chains sequenced from a single sample in a study of early T cells in non-severe SARS-CoV-2 infection. One entry per CDR3 protein, called by TCRdb with MiXCR from the 5' RACE reads. The profile shows around 26,000 distinct CDR3 sequences, about 4.5% of them singletons. Sequenced sample: whole blood. These TCRs come from an adult who was a healthcare worker with PCR-confirmed SARS-CoV-2 infection or an uninfected control (not recorded which).

This clonotype was recorded many times. The rearrangement joins TRBV5-1 to TRBJ1-3, with 10 positions matching TRBD1. The CDR3 is 17 amino acids. Trimming cost V 3 bases and J 0 bases; bases outside gene matches: 6. Germline lookup yields CDR1 SGHRS and CDR2 YFSETQ. The CDR3 loop reads CASSSKGQGDSGNTIYF. DNA for the CDR3: TGCGCCAGCAGCTCCAAAGGACAGGGGGACTCTGGAAACACCATATATTTT.

The chain recombines TRBV6-2 or TRBV6-3 with TRBJ2-7, with 7 bases fitting TRBD1. Germline V gene data show CDR1 as MNHEY and CDR2 as SVGEGT. V lost 6 bases, J lost 3 bases, and 8 bases stayed unmatched. CDR3 length: 14 amino acids. Here the CDR3 DNA reads TGTGCCAGCAGCACCAACAGGGGTAACTACGAGCAGTACTTC. It is translated as CASSTNRGNYEQYF.

This clonotype is classed as medium-sized. The rearrangement uses TRBV7-2 and TRBJ2-1, with D tentatively TRBD1 or TRBD2 (7 bases each). V was pared by 2 bases and J by 6 bases, with 11 bases between. CDR3 length equals 14 residues. CDR1 and CDR2 (germline): SGHTA, FQGNSA. The CDR3 DNA follows: TGTGCCAGCAGCTTAAGCAGGGGGGGCAATGAGCAGTTCTTC. This gives the protein CASSLSRGGNEQFF.

Many counts were recorded for this clonotype. The gene calls are TRBV5-1 and TRBJ1-5, with D unresolved. Germline lookup yields CDR1 SGHRS and CDR2 YFSETQ. The CDR3 contains 15 residues. The V end was cut by 5 bases, the J end by 3 bases, with 15 bases between. The CDR3 here is CASREGFGINQPQHF. In nucleotides, the CDR3 is TGCGCCAGCAGGGAAGGGTTCGGTATCAATCAGCCCCAGCATTTT.

This clonotype was observed many times. V and J are TRBV28 and TRBJ1-6; D is unclear. The CDR3 sequence is 12 residues long. Trimming removed 6 bases at V and 8 bases at J, with 8 bases between. Per germline, CDR1 MDHEN and CDR2 SYDVKM. The CDR3 sequence: CASRGTYSPLHF. CDR3 nucleotides: TGTGCCAGCAGGGGAACATATTCACCCCTCCACTTT.

This clonotype was seen many times. The chain uses TRBV19 and TRBJ2-6, with TRBD1 identical over 10 bases. The CDR3 is 18 amino acids. The J segment lost 0 bases and the V segment lost 5 bases, leaving 7 bases of the junction unmatched. Germline V gene sequence: CDR1 LNHDA, CDR2 SQIVND (reference sequence). The CDR3 sequence: CASSPLGDRGSGANVLTF. The DNA of the CDR3 is TGTGCCAGTAGTCCACTAGGGGACAGGGGCTCTGGGGCCAACGTCCTGACTTTC.

There are many counts of this clonotype. The V gene is TRBV5-1, the J gene TRBJ2-2; D is ambiguous. Trimming pared 3 bases from V and 6 bases from J, leaving 24 bases between. Germline-derived CDR1 and CDR2 are SGHRS and YFSETQ. CDR3 size: 18 residues. CDR3 nucleotides: TGCGCCAGCAGCTCAACCGGTCCCCTGGGCGGAAGCGCCGGGGAGCTGTTTTTT. Amino acid sequence: CASSSTGPLGGSAGELFF. The entire variable domain, with the rest obtained from reference TRBV5-1 and TRBJ2-2, is as follows: KAGVTQTPRYLIKTRGQQVTLSCSPISGHRSVSWYQQTPGQGLQFLFEYFSETQRNKGNFPGRFSGRQFSNSRSEMNVSTLELGDSALYLCASSSTGPLGGSAGELFFGEGSRLTVL.